The clone carrying this T cell receptor beta chain was observed once. Produced via immunoSEQ multiplex PCR; TCRdb's table is partial and in-frame only. This table holds about 2.3 million clones, just under 95% found once. This sample is part of a study of shared clonotypes between healthy human individuals. Trimming took 2 bases from V and 4 from J, leaving 11 bases between them. The CDR3 loop spans 14 amino acids. Germline lookup yields CDR1 SGHTA and CDR2 FQGTGA. Sequenced input: naive CD4+ T cells from PBMCs. As for subset: CD45RA+ positively selected. The receptor's source is a man aged 18 to 29 in good health. Some clones in this sample may be carry-over from other donors' samples. The chain couples TRBV7-3 to TRBJ2-5; TRBD1 is a possible D gene (6 bases). The CDR3 loop is CASSLVGRGETQYF. In DNA, the CDR3 is TGTGCCAGCAGCTTAGTAGGCAGGGGAGAGACCCAGTACTTC.